The entry below describes one T cell receptor beta chain. The germline CDR1 and CDR2 sequences are SGHDN and FVKESK. The CDR3 covers 16 residues. V dropped 4 bases and J dropped 3; count of bases not matched to a gene: 10. This specimen belongs to a study of blood T cell repertoires in COVID-19. Study context: Sample material is recorded as cDNA or gDNA derived from T cells, B-cell-depleted T cells, or PBMCs.

Assay used: immunoSEQ multiplex PCR; TCRdb lists only in-frame clones, some missing. The sample includes approximately 240,000 clones, about 85% of them seen just once. The rearrangement links TRBV14 to TRBJ2-5, with 8 bases aligning to TRBD1. This receptor was identified in a woman in her 30s with acute COVID-19. Sequenced: PBMCs or T cells enriched from blood (not recorded which). The CDR3 DNA reads TGTGCCAGCAGCCGGTTGCTTGGGACAGGAGAAGAGACCCAGTACTTC. Encoded protein: CASSRLLGTGEETQYF.